This T cell receptor (beta chain) was profiled in a study of blood T cell repertoires in COVID-19. Background on the study: The samples span acute and convalescent COVID-19 from the United States, Italy and Spain. The analysed material was cDNA or gDNA that came from T cells, B-cell-depleted T cells, or PBMCs.

In the authors' workflow: Cell counts per sample came from amplifying reference gene primers. TCRdb keeps only in-frame clones here, not all; method: immunoSEQ multiplex PCR. V and J calls and clone size follow that table, whereas D and trimming were derived from the DNA. The sample shows over 45,000 clones, 90% to 95% of them seen only once. The sequenced sample was peripheral blood. This clonotype was sampled from a man aged 45-65 years with acute or convalescent COVID-19.

CDR3 nucleotide sequence: TGTGCCAGCAGGCACCGGGACAAAGATACGCAGTATTTT. Translating it yields CASRHRDKDTQYF. This chain joins TRBV7-9 and TRBJ2-3; weak D call: TRBD1 (6 bases). This CDR3 is built from 13 residues. The germline V and J ends were trimmed by 6 bases and 5 bases, with 12 bases remaining between them. Germline CDR1 reads SEHNR; CDR2 reads FQNEAQ (reference sequence). The variable domain in full, completed from reference TRBV7-9 and TRBJ2-3, reads DTGVSQNPRHKITKRGQNVTFRCDPISEHNRLYWYRQTLGQGPEFLTYFQNEAQLEKSRLLSDRFSAERPKGSFSTLEIQRTEQGDSAMYLCASRHRDKDTQYFGPGTRLTVL.